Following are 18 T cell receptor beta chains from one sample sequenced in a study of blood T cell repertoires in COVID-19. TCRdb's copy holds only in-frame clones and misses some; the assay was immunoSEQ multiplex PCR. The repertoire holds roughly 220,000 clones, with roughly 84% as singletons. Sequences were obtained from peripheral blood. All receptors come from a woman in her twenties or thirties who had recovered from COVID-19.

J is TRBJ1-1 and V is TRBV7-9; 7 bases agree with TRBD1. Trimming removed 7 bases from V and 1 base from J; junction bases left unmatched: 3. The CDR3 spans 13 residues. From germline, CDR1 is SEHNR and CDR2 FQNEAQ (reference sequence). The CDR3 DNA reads TGTGCCAGCAACTCAGGGGGGAACACTGAAGCTTTCTTT. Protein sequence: CASNSGGNTEAFF. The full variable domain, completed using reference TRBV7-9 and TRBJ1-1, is DTGVSQNPRHKITKRGQNVTFRCDPISEHNRLYWYRQTLGQGPEFLTYFQNEAQLEKSRLLSDRFSAERPKGSFSTLEIQRTEQGDSAMYLCASNSGGNTEAFFGQGTRLTVV.

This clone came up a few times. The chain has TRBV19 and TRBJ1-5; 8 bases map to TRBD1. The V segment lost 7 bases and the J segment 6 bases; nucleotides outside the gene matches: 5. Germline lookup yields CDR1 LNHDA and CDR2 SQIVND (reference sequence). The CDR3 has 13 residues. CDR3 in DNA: TGTGCCAGTACTTCAGGGGGCGGTCAGCCCCAGCATTTT. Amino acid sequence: CASTSGGGQPQHF.

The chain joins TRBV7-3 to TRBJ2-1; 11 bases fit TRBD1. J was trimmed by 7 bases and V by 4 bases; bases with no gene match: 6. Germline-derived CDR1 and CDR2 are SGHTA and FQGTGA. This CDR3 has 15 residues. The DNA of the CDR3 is TGTGCCAGCAGCTCTGGACAGGGGGCGGAGAATGAGCAGTTCTTC. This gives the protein CASSSGQGAENEQFF.

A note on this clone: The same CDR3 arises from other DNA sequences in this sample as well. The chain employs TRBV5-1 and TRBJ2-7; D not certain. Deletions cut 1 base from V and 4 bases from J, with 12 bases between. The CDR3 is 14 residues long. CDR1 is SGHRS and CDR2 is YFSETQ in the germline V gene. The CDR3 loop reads CASSLSQVSYEQYF. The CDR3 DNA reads TGCGCCAGCAGCTTGAGTCAGGTCTCTTACGAGCAGTACTTC.

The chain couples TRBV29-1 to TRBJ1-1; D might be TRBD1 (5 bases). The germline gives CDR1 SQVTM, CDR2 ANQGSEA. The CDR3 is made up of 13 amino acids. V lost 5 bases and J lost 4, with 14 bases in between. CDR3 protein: CSVKRAGPTEAFF. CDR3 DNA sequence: TGCAGCGTTAAAAGGGCAGGGCCCACTGAAGCTTTCTTT. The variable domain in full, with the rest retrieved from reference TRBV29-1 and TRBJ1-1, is SAVISQKPSRDICQRGTSLTIQCQVDSQVTMMFWYRQQPGQSLTLIATANQGSEATYESGFVIDKFPISRPNLTFSTLTVSNMSPEDSSIYLCSVKRAGPTEAFFGQGTRLTVV.

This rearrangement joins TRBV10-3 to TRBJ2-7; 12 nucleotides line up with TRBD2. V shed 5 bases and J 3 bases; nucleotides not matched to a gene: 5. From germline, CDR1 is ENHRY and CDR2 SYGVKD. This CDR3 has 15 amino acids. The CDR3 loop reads CAISQGTSGLYEQYF. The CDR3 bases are TGTGCCATCAGTCAAGGGACTAGCGGGCTCTACGAGCAGTACTTC.

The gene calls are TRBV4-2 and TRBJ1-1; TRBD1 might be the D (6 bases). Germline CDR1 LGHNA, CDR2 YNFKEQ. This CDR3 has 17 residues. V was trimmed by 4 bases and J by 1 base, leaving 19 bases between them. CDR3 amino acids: CASSPRRGGMRNTEAFF. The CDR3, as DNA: TGTGCCAGCAGCCCTCGCCGGGGGGGCATGCGGAACACTGAAGCTTTCTTT.

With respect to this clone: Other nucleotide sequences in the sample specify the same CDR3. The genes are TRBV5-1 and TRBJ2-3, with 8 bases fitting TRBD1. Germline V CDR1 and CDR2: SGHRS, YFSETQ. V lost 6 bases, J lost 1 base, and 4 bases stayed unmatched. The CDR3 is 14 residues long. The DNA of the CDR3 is TGCGCCAGCACGACGGGACAGGGCACAGATACGCAGTATTTT. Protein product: CASTTGQGTDTQYF.

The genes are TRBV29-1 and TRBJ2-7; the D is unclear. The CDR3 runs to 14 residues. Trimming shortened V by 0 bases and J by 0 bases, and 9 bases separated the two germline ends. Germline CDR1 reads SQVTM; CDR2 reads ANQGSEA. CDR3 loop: CSVEDRLDSYEQYF. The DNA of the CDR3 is TGCAGCGTTGAAGATCGGTTAGACTCCTACGAGCAGTACTTC.

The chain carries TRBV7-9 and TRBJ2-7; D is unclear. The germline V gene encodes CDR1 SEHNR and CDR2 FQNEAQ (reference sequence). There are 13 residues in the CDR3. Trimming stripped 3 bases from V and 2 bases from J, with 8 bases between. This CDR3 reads CASSFYDPYEQYF. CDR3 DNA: TGTGCCAGCAGCTTCTACGATCCCTACGAGCAGTACTTC.

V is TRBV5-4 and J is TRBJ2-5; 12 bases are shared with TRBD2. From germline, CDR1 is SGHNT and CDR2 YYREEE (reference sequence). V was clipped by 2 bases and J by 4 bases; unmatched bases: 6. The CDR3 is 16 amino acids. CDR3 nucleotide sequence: TGTGCCAGCAGCTTACTAGCGGGAGGAGGGGTAGAGACCCAGTACTTC. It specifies CASSLLAGGGVETQYF.

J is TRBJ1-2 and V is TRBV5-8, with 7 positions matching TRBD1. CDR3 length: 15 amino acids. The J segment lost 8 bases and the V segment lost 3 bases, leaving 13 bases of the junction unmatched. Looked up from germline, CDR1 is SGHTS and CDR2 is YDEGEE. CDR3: CASSSRQGFLWGYTF. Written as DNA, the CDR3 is TGTGCCAGCAGCTCCAGACAGGGATTTCTATGGGGCTACACCTTC.

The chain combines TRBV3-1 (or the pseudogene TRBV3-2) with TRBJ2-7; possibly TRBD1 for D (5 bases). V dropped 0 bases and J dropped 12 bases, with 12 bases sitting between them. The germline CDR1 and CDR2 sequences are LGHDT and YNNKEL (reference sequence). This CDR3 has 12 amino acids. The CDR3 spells CASSQDSREPYF. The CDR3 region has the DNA TGTGCCAGCAGCCAAGATTCCAGGGAACCGTACTTC.

DNA for the CDR3: TGTGCCAGCAGCGGACCCAGGGGAACTGAAGCTTTCTTT. Amino acid sequence: CASSGPRGTEAFF. This chain uses TRBV9 with TRBJ1-1; a weak D match, TRBD1 (6 bases). The CDR3 extends over 13 amino acids. The germline CDR1 and CDR2 sequences are SGDLS and YYNGEE. V was trimmed by 3 bases and J by 5 bases, leaving 11 bases between them.

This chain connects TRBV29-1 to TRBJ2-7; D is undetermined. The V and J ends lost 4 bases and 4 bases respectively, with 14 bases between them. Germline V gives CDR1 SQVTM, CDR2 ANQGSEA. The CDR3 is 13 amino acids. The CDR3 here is CSVVLAPMYEQYF. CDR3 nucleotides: TGCAGCGTTGTCCTTGCTCCTATGTACGAGCAGTACTTC.

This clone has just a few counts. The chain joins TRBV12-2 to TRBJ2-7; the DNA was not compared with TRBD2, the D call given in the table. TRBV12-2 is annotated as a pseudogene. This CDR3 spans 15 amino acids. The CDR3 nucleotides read TGTGCAAGTCGCTTAGCGCCAGCTAGCGTACACGAGCAGTACTTC. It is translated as CASRLAPASVHEQYF.

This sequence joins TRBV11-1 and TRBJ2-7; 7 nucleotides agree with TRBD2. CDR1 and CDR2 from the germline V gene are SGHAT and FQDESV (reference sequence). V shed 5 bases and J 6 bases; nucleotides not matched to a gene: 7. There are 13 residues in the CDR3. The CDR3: CASSPRTSSEQYF. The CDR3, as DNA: TGTGCCAGCAGCCCTCGGACTAGTTCCGAGCAGTACTTC.

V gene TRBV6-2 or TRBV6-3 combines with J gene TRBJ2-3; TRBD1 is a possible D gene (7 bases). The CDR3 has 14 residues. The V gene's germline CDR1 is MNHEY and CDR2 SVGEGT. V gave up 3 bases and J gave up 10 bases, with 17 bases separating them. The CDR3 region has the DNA TGTGCCAGCAGTTATAGGCAGGGGGGCCCGGCGCAGTATTTT. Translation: CASSYRQGGPAQYF.